This passage covers 26 T cell receptor beta chains from one sample sequenced in a study of OX40 agonist ivuxolimab in advanced cancers. The data were produced by immunoSEQ multiplex PCR, yet TCRdb's version contains in-frame clones alone and is incomplete. The data hold 39,000 or so clones, with roughly 90% observed a single time. The sample was CD4+ or CD8+ T cells sorted from blood, taken in a trial of the OX40 agonist ivuxolimab. These TCRs come from an adult with an advanced solid tumor such as melanoma, head and neck, liver or kidney cancer.

This chain joins TRBV15 and TRBJ2-7, with 7 bases fitting TRBD1. The CDR3 length is 15 residues. The germline V gene encodes CDR1 LNHNV and CDR2 YYDKDF (reference sequence). J gave up 3 bases and V 5 bases, and 10 bases lay outside the gene matches. CDR3 loop: CATSSPQGEFYEQYF. The CDR3 nucleotides are TGTGCCACCAGCTCTCCTCAGGGGGAATTCTACGAGCAGTACTTC.

V and J are TRBV28 and TRBJ2-3; D is perhaps TRBD2 (5 bases). V lost 4 bases to trimming and J lost 2 bases, with 13 bases between them. The CDR3 length is 15 residues. Germline V gene data show CDR1 as MDHEN and CDR2 as SYDVKM. In DNA form, the CDR3 reads TGTGCCAGCAGTTCTCGGAGGTCGGACACAGATACGCAGTATTTT. Translation: CASSSRRSDTDTQYF.

The chain links TRBV7-9 to TRBJ2-7; possible D gene TRBD2, 6 bases. The CDR3 is made up of 14 amino acids. V shed 1 base and J shed 2 bases, with 9 bases lying between them. Germline CDR1 and CDR2: SEHNR and FQNEAQ (reference sequence). CDR3 amino acids: CASSLVAGTYEQYF. The CDR3 nucleotides read TGTGCCAGCAGCTTAGTGGCGGGAACCTACGAGCAGTACTTC.

This chain joins TRBV5-8 and TRBJ2-5, with TRBD1 identical over 9 bases. The CDR3 totals 17 residues. CDR1 and CDR2 (germline): SGHTS, YDEGEE. V trimming: 0 bases; J trimming: 5 bases; junction bases outside the gene matches: 11. CDR3 residues: CASSLGVIQGAAETQYF. The CDR3 DNA reads TGTGCCAGCAGCTTGGGAGTGATACAGGGGGCCGCGGAGACCCAGTACTTC.

V and J are TRBV4-1 and TRBJ2-3; D might be TRBD2 (7 bases). The germline V gene has CDR1 MGHRA and CDR2 YSYEKL. The germline V and J ends were trimmed by 4 bases and 1 base, with 18 bases remaining between them. CDR3 length: 17 residues. In DNA, the CDR3 is TGCGCCAGCAGCCGAGGGGGGTCTGCGGGGGGCACAGATACGCAGTATTTT. As protein: CASSRGGSAGGTDTQYF.

The chain joins TRBV10-3 to TRBJ1-1; no clear D gene. Trimming took off 0 bases at V and 3 bases at J, with 14 bases between the two ends. The CDR3 contains 16 residues. Per germline, CDR1 ENHRY and CDR2 SYGVKD. In DNA, the CDR3 is TGTGCCATCAGTGAGTCGGCCGAGGGTACCCACACTGAAGCTTTCTTT. Protein sequence: CAISESAEGTHTEAFF.

The V call is TRBV6-8, the J call TRBJ1-5, with no clear D. Looked up from germline, CDR1 is MNHGY and CDR2 is SAAAGT. This CDR3 region has 19 residues. Trimming took 7 bases from V and 2 from J, leaving 27 bases between them. Here the CDR3 reads CASTIHPQRDPGGNQPQHF. The CDR3 bases are TGTGCCAGCACCATTCATCCCCAAAGAGATCCTGGAGGCAATCAGCCCCAGCATTTT.

This clone has just one count. The chain combines TRBV27 with TRBJ2-2, with no clear D. The V and J ends lost 2 bases and 5 bases respectively, with 12 bases between them. Per the germline V gene, CDR1 is MNHEY and CDR2 is SMNVEV (reference sequence). This CDR3 comprises 15 residues. The CDR3 bases are TGTGCCAGCAGTTTACAGGCTAGTGGTACCGGGGAGCTGTTTTTT. Protein sequence: CASSLQASGTGELFF.

The genes are TRBV19 and TRBJ1-3; no clear D gene. The CDR3 length is 11 residues. Trimming stripped 7 bases from V and 3 bases from J, with 4 bases between. Germline loops: CDR1 LNHDA, CDR2 SQIVND (reference sequence). The CDR3 nucleotides are TGTGCCAGTATATTTGGAAACACCATATATTTT. It yields the protein CASIFGNTIYF. The full variable domain, its missing parts supplied by reference TRBV19 and TRBJ1-3, is DGGITQSPKYLFRKEGQNVTLSCEQNLNHDAMYWYRQDPGQGLRLIYYSQIVNDFQKGDIAEGYSVSREKKESFPLTVTSAQKNPTAFYLCASIFGNTIYFGEGSWLTVV.

This clone is medium-sized (0.01 to 0.1%) within its sample. The chain joins TRBV6-4 to TRBJ2-1; 15 bases are shared with TRBD2. Germline V gene data show CDR1 as MRHNA and CDR2 as SNTAGT. The CDR3 loop spans 16 amino acids. J lost 7 bases, V lost 6 bases, and 7 bases had no gene match. The chain's CDR3 is CASSPRGTSGGNEQFF. Here the CDR3 DNA reads TGTGCCAGCAGCCCACGGGGGACTAGCGGGGGGAATGAGCAGTTCTTC.

The chain has TRBV6-1 and TRBJ2-1; D call uncertain. V gave up 0 bases and J gave up 2 bases, with 14 bases separating them. CDR3 length equals 17 residues. Per the germline V gene, CDR1 is MNHNS and CDR2 is SASEGT. The CDR3 bases are TGTGCCAGCAGTGAAGCTAAGCTGGCGGTAACCTACAATGAGCAGTTCTTC. Its protein product is CASSEAKLAVTYNEQFF.

This clone was seen a single time. The V call is TRBV10-3, the J call TRBJ1-2; a weak D match, TRBD1 (5 bases). Looked up from germline, CDR1 is ENHRY and CDR2 is SYGVKD. The CDR3 contains 12 residues. The V end was cut by 7 bases, the J end by 2 bases, with 8 bases between. CDR3 in DNA: TGTGCCATCACCGACAGCAACTATGGCTACACCTTC. Protein sequence: CAITDSNYGYTF.

The chain couples TRBV29-1 to TRBJ1-2; no clear D. This CDR3 region has 11 residues. Germline lookup yields CDR1 SQVTM and CDR2 ANQGSEA. V shed 5 bases and J shed 8 bases, with 12 bases lying between them. The DNA of the CDR3 is TGCAGCGTTCGGGCTCAAGGGGGCTACACCTTC. Its protein is CSVRAQGGYTF.

The chain links TRBV6-5 to TRBJ1-5; D call uncertain. CDR1 and CDR2 from the germline V gene are MNHEY and SVGAGI. V was clipped by 7 bases and J by 4 bases, with 11 bases between them. The CDR3 covers 13 residues. The DNA for the CDR3 is TGTGCCAGCACCACGCTACCGAATCAGCCCCAGCATTTT. This encodes CASTTLPNQPQHF.

CDR3 bases: TGTGCCAGCAGTATTCTAGCGGACCTCACAGATACGCAGTATTTT. Amino acids: CASSILADLTDTQYF. This sequence joins TRBV27 and TRBJ2-3; 7 positions agree with TRBD2. V was pared by 5 bases and J by 2 bases, with 7 bases of the junction left unmatched. The CDR3 is 15 amino acids. CDR1 and CDR2 from the germline V gene are MNHEY and SMNVEV (reference sequence).

The chain links TRBV9 to TRBJ2-5, with TRBD2 identical over 10 bases. The CDR3 runs 15 residues. Germline CDR1 is SGDLS and CDR2 is YYNGEE. The V and J ends lost 2 bases and 5 bases, in that order; junction bases with no gene match: 6. The DNA of the CDR3 is TGTGCCAGCAGCGTTTCTAGCGGGGGTGGGGAGACCCAGTACTTC. This encodes CASSVSSGGGETQYF.

The gene calls are TRBV13 and TRBJ2-5, with no clear D. The CDR3 runs to 11 residues. The ends were cut back, 3 bases at V and 5 bases at J, with 4 bases in the middle. CDR1 PRHDT and CDR2 FYEKMQ come from the germline V gene (reference sequence). The CDR3 sequence is CASSFGETQYF. In nucleotides, the CDR3 is TGTGCCAGCAGCTTTGGGGAGACCCAGTACTTC.

The chain combines TRBV7-2 with TRBJ1-1, with D tentatively TRBD1 (6 bases). The CDR3 is made up of 15 amino acids. CDR1 and CDR2 (germline): SGHTA, FQGNSA. Deletions cut 6 bases from V and 11 bases from J, with 25 bases between. The CDR3 protein is CASRSGADITMWAFF. In DNA form, the CDR3 reads TGTGCCAGCAGGTCGGGGGCAGACATCACCATGTGGGCTTTCTTT.

The chain has TRBV19 and TRBJ1-1; TRBD1 agrees at 7 bases. The germline V gene has CDR1 LNHDA and CDR2 SQIVND (reference sequence). Trimming at V came to 6 bases and at J to 4 bases, leaving 8 bases not matched to a gene. The CDR3 spans 14 residues. The CDR3 loop reads CASRSQGRFTEAFF. The CDR3 region has the DNA TGTGCCAGTAGATCACAGGGGAGGTTCACTGAAGCTTTCTTT.

The V and J genes are TRBV4-3 and TRBJ1-2, with 7 nucleotides matching TRBD1. V lost 3 bases and J lost 8; bases outside the gene matches: 24. The CDR3 sequence is 19 residues long. Germline V CDR1 and CDR2: LGHNA, YSLEER. CDR3 sequence (DNA): TGCGCCAGCAGCCACACCCCAAGGGGGCCAGAACTACCGCAAGCCGGCTACACCTTC. Amino acids: CASSHTPRGPELPQAGYTF.

The rearrangement joins TRBV9 to TRBJ1-1; no definite D call. V was clipped by 4 bases and J by 1 base, with 8 bases between them. The length of the CDR3 is 13 residues. The germline V gene encodes CDR1 SGDLS and CDR2 YYNGEE. DNA for the CDR3: TGTGCCAGCAGCCTTACCTCGAACACTGAAGCTTTCTTT. Translation: CASSLTSNTEAFF.

This clone has just one count. The gene calls are TRBV2 and TRBJ1-6; D may be TRBD1 (5 bases). The CDR3 consists of 17 residues. The germline V gene has CDR1 SNHLY and CDR2 FYNNEI. V was cut by 0 bases and J by 7 bases, with 16 bases left in between. CDR3 amino acids: CASSEARAGSVNSPLHF. The CDR3 DNA sequence: TGTGCCAGCAGTGAAGCGCGGGCAGGGAGCGTCAATTCACCCCTCCACTTT.

The genes are TRBV18 and TRBJ2-7; either TRBD1 or TRBD2 may supply D (5 bases each). The V end was cut by 6 bases, the J end by 7 bases, with 16 bases between. The CDR3 totals 13 residues. Germline V gene data show CDR1 as KGHSH and CDR2 as LQKENI. CDR3 DNA: TGTGCCAGCTCCCTCGGGACGGACTTTGAGCAGTACTTC. Encoded protein: CASSLGTDFEQYF.

The chain joins TRBV4-1 to TRBJ2-4, with D possibly being TRBD1 or TRBD2 (7 bases each). The germline V gene has CDR1 MGHRA and CDR2 YSYEKL. V lost 1 base, J lost 10 bases, and 11 bases lay in between. The CDR3 extends over 13 amino acids. The CDR3: CASSQGQGGIQYF. The CDR3 DNA follows: TGCGCCAGCAGCCAAGGACAGGGAGGGATTCAGTACTTC.

This clone was seen once. The chain is built from TRBV6-5 and TRBJ2-1; D unresolved. The CDR3 is 13 amino acids. Trimming took 6 bases from V and 9 from J, leaving 15 bases between them. The germline V gene has CDR1 MNHEY and CDR2 SVGAGI. CDR3 amino acids: CASRYPYIGEQFF. The CDR3 DNA sequence: TGTGCCAGCAGATACCCTTATATTGGTGAGCAGTTCTTC.

The chain employs TRBV7-8 and TRBJ1-1; D is undetermined. The CDR3 totals 13 residues. Per germline, CDR1 SGHVS and CDR2 FQNEAQ. Trimming shortened V by 0 bases and J by 4 bases, and 6 bases separated the two germline ends. CDR3 loop: CASSLARTTEAFF. The CDR3 DNA sequence: TGTGCCAGCAGCTTAGCTCGGACCACTGAAGCTTTCTTT. The whole variable domain, filled in from reference TRBV7-8 and TRBJ1-1, reads GAGVSQSPRYKVAKRGQDVALRCDPISGHVSLFWYQQALGQGPEFLTYFQNEAQLDKSGLPSDRFFAERPEGSVSTLKIQRTQQEDSAVYLCASSLARTTEAFFGQGTRLTVV.